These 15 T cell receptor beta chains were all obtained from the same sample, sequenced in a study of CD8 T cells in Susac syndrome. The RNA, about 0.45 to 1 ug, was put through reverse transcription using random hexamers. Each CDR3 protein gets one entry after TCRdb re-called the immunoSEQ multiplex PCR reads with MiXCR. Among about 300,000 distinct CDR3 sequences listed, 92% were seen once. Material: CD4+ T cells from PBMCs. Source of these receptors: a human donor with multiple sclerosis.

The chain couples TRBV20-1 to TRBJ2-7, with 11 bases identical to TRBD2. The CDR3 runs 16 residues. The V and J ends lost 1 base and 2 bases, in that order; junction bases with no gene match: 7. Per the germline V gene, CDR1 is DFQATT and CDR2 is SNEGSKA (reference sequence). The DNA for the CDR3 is TGCAGTGCTAGAGCGCCTGGACTAGCGGGCACCTACGAGCAGTACTTC. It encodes CSARAPGLAGTYEQYF.

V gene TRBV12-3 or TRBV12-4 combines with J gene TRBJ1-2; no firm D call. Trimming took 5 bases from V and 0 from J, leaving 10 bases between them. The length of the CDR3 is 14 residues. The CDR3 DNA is TGTGCCAGCAGTCGGAGAGGCTCTAACTATGGCTACACCTTC. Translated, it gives CASSRRGSNYGYTF.

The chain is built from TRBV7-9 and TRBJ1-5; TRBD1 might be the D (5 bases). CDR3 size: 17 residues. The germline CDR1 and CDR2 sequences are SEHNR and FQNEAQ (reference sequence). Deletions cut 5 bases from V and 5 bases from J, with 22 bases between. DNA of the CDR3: TGTGCCAGCAGCCCCAGCCCCAGGGAGGGGTCGGATCAGCCCCAGCATTTT. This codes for CASSPSPREGSDQPQHF.

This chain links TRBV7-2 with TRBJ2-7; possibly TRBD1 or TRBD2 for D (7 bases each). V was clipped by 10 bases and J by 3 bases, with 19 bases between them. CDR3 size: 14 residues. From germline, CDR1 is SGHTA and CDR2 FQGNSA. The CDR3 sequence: CATRGGPSNYEQYF. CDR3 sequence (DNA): TGTGCCACCAGGGGGGGCCCCTCCAACTACGAGCAGTACTTC.

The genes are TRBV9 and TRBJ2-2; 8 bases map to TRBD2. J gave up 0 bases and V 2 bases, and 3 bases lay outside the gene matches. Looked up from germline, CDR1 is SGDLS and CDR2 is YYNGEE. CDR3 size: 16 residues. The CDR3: CASSVVLAANTGELFF. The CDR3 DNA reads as TGTGCCAGCAGCGTCGTACTAGCGGCGAACACCGGGGAGCTGTTTTTT.

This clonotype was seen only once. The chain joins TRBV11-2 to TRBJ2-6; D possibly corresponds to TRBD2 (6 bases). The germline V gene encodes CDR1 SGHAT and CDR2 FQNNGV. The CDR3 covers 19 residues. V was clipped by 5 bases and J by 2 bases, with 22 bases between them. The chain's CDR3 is CASSAVGQGGGAGANVLTF. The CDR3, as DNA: TGTGCCAGCAGCGCTGTTGGGCAGGGAGGAGGGGCTGGGGCCAACGTCCTGACTTTC.

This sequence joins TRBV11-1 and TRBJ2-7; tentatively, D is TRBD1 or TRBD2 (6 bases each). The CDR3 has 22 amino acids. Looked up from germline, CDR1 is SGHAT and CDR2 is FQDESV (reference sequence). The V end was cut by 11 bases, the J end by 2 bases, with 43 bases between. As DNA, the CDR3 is TGTGCCGTACGTTCCCGGATCGGGTCAAGACAGGTTGGGACTCTCACCGCCTACGAGCAGTACTTC. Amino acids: CAVRSRIGSRQVGTLTAYEQYF. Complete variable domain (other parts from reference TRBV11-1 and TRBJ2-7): EAEVAQSPRYKITEKSQAVAFWCDPISGHATLYWYRQILGQGPELLVQFQDESVVDDSQLPKDRFSAERLKGVDSTLKIQPAELGDSAMYLCAVRSRIGSRQVGTLTAYEQYFGPGTRLTVT.

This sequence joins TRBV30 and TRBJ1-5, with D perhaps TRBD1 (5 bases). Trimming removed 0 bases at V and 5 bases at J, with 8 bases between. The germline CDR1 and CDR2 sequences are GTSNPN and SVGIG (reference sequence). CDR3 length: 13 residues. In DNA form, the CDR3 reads TGTGCCTGGAGTGTACGGGGGGATCAGCCCCAGCATTTT. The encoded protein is CAWSVRGDQPQHF.

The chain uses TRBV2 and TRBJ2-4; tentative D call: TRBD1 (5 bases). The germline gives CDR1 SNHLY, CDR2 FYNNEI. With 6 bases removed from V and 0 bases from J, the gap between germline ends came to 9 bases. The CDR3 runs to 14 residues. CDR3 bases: TGTGCCAGCAGAAGACAGCTAGCCAAAAACATTCAGTACTTC. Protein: CASRRQLAKNIQYF.

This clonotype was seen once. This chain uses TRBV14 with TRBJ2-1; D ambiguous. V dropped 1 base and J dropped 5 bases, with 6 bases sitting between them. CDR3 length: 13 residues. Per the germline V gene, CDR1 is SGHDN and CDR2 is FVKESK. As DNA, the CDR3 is TGTGCCAGCAGCCAAGGTCCTCACAATGAGCAGTTCTTC. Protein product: CASSQGPHNEQFF.

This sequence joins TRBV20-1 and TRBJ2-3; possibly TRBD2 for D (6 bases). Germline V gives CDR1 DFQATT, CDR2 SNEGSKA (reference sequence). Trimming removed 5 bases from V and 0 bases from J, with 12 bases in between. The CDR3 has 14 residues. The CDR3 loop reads CSAGGIRSTDTQYF. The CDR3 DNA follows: TGCAGTGCTGGGGGGATCAGGAGCACAGATACGCAGTATTTT.

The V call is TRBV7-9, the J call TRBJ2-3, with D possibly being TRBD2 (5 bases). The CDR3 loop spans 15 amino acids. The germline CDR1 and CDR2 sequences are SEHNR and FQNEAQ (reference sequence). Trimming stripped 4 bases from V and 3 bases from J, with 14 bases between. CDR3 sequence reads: CASSSLGRRTDTQYF. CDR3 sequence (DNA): TGTGCCAGCAGCTCATTGGGGAGAAGGACAGATACGCAGTATTTT.

The CDR3 is CASSFSAGRSEQYF. CDR3 coding DNA: TGTGCCAGCAGTTTTAGTGCAGGGAGGAGCGAGCAGTACTTC. The J gene is TRBJ2-7, the V gene TRBV6-2 or TRBV6-3; D possibly corresponds to TRBD2 (6 bases). V was clipped by 4 bases and J by 6 bases, with 16 bases between them. CDR1 MNHEY and CDR2 SVGEGT come from the germline V gene. There are 14 residues in the CDR3.

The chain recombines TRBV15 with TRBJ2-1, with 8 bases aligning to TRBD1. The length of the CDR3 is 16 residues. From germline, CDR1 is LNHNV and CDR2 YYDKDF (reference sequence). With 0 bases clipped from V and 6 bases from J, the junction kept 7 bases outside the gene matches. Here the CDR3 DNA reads TGTGCCACCAGCAGAGACAGGGGGCTCCTCATCAATGAGCAGTTCTTC. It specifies CATSRDRGLLINEQFF.

CDR3 DNA: TGTGCCAGCAGTGACCCGGGACTAGCGGAGGAGGGCTGGGAGACCCAGTACTTC. This gives the protein CASSDPGLAEEGWETQYF. The chain has TRBV6-1 and TRBJ2-5; 11 nucleotides agree with TRBD2. Germline values: CDR1 MNHNS, CDR2 SASEGT. V lost 3 bases to trimming and J lost 5 bases; unmatched junction nucleotides: 14. The CDR3 length is 18 residues.